The present T cell receptor (beta chain) was sequenced within a study of Ad26.COV2.S vaccination and SARS-CoV-2 variants. Treatment defined: 15 to 20 received Ad26.COV2.S at low or high dose, single or two shots; about 5 received placebo; per-sample allocation not given. Day 63 following the first vaccine or placebo injection was when the samples were taken. The CDR3 has 13 residues. CDR1 is SEHNR, CDR2 FQNEAQ, per germline (reference sequence). V dropped 5 bases and J dropped 5 bases, with 10 bases sitting between them. About this clone: Other DNA sequences in the same sample also yield this CDR3.

Profiled with immunoSEQ multiplex PCR; TCRdb holds only in-frame clones, not every one. The data hold about 680,000 clones, with approximately 88% observed a single time. The receptor's source is a person aged 18 to 59 who received the Ad26.COV2.S COVID-19 vaccine or a placebo. The specimen comprised peripheral blood, sampled in a trial of Ad26.COV2.S vaccine versus placebo. The rearrangement links TRBV7-9 to TRBJ2-1; tentatively, D is TRBD1 (6 bases). Here the CDR3 DNA reads TGTGCCAGCAGCCTCACAGGGAACAATGAGCAGTTCTTC. Protein sequence: CASSLTGNNEQFF.